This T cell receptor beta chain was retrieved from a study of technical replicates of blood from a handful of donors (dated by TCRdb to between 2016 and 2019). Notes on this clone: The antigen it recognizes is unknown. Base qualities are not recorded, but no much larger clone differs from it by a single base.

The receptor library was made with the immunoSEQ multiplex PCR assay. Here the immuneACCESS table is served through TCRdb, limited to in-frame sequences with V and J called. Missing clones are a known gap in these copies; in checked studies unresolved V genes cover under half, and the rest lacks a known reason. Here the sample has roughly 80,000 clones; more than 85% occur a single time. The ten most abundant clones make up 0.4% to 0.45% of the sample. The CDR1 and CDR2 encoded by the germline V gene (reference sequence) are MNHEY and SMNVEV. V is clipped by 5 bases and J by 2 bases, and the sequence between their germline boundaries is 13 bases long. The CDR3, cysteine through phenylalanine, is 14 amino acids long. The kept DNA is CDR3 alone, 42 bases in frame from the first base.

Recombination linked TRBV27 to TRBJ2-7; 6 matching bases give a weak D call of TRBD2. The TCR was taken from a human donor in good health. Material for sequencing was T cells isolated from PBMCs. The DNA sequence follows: TGTGCCAGCAGTCGCGGGGAACGGGCCTACGAGCAGTACTTC. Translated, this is CASSRGERAYEQYF.